This T cell receptor beta chain originates from a study of blood T cell repertoires in COVID-19 (dated by TCRdb to the early 2020s). For the study in its entirety: Samples from collaborators originated in the United States, Italy and Spain and spanned both the acute and convalescent phases of COVID-19. The material from the prospective study consisted of cDNA or gDNA derived from T cells, B-cell-depleted T cells, or PBMCs. The dataset comprised deeply sampled blood TCRbeta repertoires from subjects exposed to, actively infected with, or recovered from COVID-19. A freely available public database, intended as a resource for researchers studying the immune response to SARS-CoV-2, is where the repertoires were released. Samples were obtained from the ongoing ImmuneRACE study (first 160 participants) and from 1,000 to 1,500 subjects provided by 6 global collaborators. Nearly every sample came with metadata listing a de-identified subject ID, COVID-19 status, age in years and sex. Where available, HLA class I and class II types were taken from metadata supplied by the sample provider and were not determined by assay-based typing. General conclusions and limits of the study: The amount of clinical and demographic metadata varied by source and participant and was provided uncurated.

The collaborating institutions used their own protocols to collect whole blood in K2EDTA tubes. For TCRbeta analysis, collaborators shipped samples as frozen whole blood, isolated PBMCs, or DNA extracted from either of those sample types. As for this clone: Its antigen target is currently unknown. No much larger clone is present one base from it, and per-base qualities are unavailable.

The CDR3 numbers 14 residues from cysteine through phenylalanine. Here the CDR3 DNA is all that survives: 42 bases in frame from base 1. Trimming removed 5 bases from V and 5 bases from J, leaving 13 bases between the germline ends. The germline V gene provides CDR1 SNHLY and CDR2 FYNNEI. TCRbeta CDR3 regions were amplified from genomic DNA by means of the immunoSEQ Assay, a bias-controlled multiplex PCR. The published analysis was carried out like this. Within the assay, amplification of reference gene primers was used to estimate how many nucleated cells each sample contained. To quantify the absolute abundance of each unique TCRbeta CDR3 rearrangement, sequence reads were collapsed and filtered. For each sample, productive Simpson clonality was calculated as the square root of Simpson's diversity index across productive rearrangements. Held by TCRdb, this immuneACCESS table contains in-frame sequences only and omits some clones. Under half of the omission traces to an unresolved V gene where checked; the cause of the rest is unknown. Clone size and V and J calls were adopted from that table, with D and trimming inferred from the DNA. The sample records under 200,000 clones, 80% to 90% of which are singletons. Together, the top ten hold approximately 4% of the sample.

The receptor chain draws on TRBV2 and TRBJ1-5; TRBD1 could be the D gene, as 6 bases match. The source of this sequence is a young man with active or convalescent COVID-19. The specimen sequenced was peripheral blood. The sequence in DNA is TGTGCCAGCAGTAGGTCAGGGGATGATCAGCCCCAGCATTTT. This encodes CASSRSGDDQPQHF.